Included here is one T cell receptor beta chain sequence, with context. Its antigen remains unidentified. Anyone with autoimmune disease history or systemic immunosuppression was excluded. These data are taken from a study of OX40 agonist ivuxolimab in advanced cancers. About the research overall: Among those treated, three patients had partial responses, one with hepatocellular carcinoma and two with cutaneous melanoma.

Broader study findings: More expanded clones were seen, on average, in CD8+ T cells than in CD4+.

V shed 0 bases and J shed 5 bases, with 8 bases lying between them. The CDR3 runs to 15 residues. CDR1 is LGHNA and CDR2 is YSLEER in the germline V gene. The data were produced by immunoSEQ multiplex PCR, yet TCRdb's version contains in-frame clones alone and is incomplete. The table includes just under 85,000 clones, 84% detected once. J is TRBJ1-6 and V is TRBV4-3; D unclear. Sequencing used CD4+ or CD8+ T cells sorted from blood, obtained in a trial of the OX40 agonist ivuxolimab. The sequence derives from an adult with an advanced solid tumor such as melanoma, head and neck, liver or kidney cancer. The CDR3 bases are TGCGCCAGCAGCCAAGATAAATGGAATAATTCACCCCTCCACTTT. Translated, it gives CASSQDKWNNSPLHF.